The clone carrying this T cell receptor (beta chain) appeared a few times. The PCR ran on 60 Vbeta and 13 Jbeta primers. The protocol was immunoSEQ multiplex PCR, while the TCRdb copy is restricted to in-frame clones and leaves out a portion. The data contain fewer than 70,000 clones, less than 75% of them singletons. The data belong to a study of cytomegalovirus exposure and HLA in healthy donors. Trimming at V came to 6 bases and at J to 8 bases, leaving 14 bases not matched to a gene. This CDR3 region has 15 residues. The germline V gene encodes CDR1 MDHEN and CDR2 SYDVKM. V gene TRBV28 combines with J gene TRBJ1-2; 8 nucleotides align to TRBD1. Source material: PBMCs. The sequence came from a woman aged 25 to 39 in good health and CMV-seronegative. The CDR3 is CASRQPSGRGLGYTF. CDR3 nucleotides: TGTGCCAGCAGACAACCGTCGGGCAGGGGGCTCGGCTACACCTTC.